This TCR beta chain was captured by sequencing in a study of post-analysis software for immune sequencing data. On the study more broadly: The disease courses covered relapsing-remitting, secondary progressive and progressive-relapsing multiple sclerosis. General observations from the study: Those samples that were prepared in the same batch co-clustered strongly by F measure. Diversity measured as normalized Chao1 was significantly lower in multiple sclerosis patients than in controls. A few TRBV segments occurring more often in patients than controls included TRBV5-6, TRBV5-1 and TRBV20-1.

The V and J ends lost 1 base and 4 bases respectively, with 7 bases between them. The CDR3 is 13 amino acids. The germline CDR1 and CDR2 sequences are SQVTM and ANQGSEA. TCR beta cDNA libraries had unique molecular identifiers. TCRdb reprocessed the PCR reads with MiXCR, giving one entry per CDR3 protein. Of 160,000 or so distinct CDR3 sequences listed, around 34% were seen once; the top ten hold roughly 28%. To note about this clonotype: Its antigen is not identified.

The rearrangement joins TRBV29-1 to TRBJ2-2, with D uncertain. The TCR originated in a girl under 18 with multiple sclerosis. Sequenced here: blood, sampled after autologous hematopoietic stem cell transplantation. CDR3 sequence: CSVEVRVTGELFF. The CDR3 DNA is TGCAGCGTTGAAGTCCGCGTCACCGGGGAGCTGTTTTTT.